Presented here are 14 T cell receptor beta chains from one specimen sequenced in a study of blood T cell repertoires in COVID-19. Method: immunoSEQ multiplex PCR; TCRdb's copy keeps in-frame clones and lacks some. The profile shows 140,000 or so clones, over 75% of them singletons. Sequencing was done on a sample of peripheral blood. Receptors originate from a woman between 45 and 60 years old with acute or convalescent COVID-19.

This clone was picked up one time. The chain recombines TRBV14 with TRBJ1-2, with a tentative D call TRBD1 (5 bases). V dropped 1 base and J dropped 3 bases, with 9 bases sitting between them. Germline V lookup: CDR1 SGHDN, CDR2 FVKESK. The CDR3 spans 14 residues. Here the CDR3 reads CASSQAVTDYGYTF. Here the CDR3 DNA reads TGTGCCAGCAGCCAAGCTGTGACAGACTATGGCTACACCTTC.

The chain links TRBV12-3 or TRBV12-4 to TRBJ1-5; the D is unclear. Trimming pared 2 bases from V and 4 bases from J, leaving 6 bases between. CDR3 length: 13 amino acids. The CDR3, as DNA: TGTGCCAGCAGTTTATCCGGTAATCAGCCCCAGCATTTT. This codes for CASSLSGNQPQHF.

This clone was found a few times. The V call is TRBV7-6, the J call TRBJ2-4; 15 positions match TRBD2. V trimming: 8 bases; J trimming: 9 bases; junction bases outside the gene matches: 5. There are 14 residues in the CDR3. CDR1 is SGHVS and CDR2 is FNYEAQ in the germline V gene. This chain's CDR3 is CASGLAGGQGIQYF. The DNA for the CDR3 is TGTGCCAGCGGACTAGCGGGGGGGCAGGGCATTCAGTACTTC.

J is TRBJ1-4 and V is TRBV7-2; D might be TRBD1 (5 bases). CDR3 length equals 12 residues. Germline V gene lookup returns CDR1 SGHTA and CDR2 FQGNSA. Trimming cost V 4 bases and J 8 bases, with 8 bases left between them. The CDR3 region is CASSSGGEKLFF. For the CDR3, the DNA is TGTGCCAGCAGCTCGGGGGGGGAAAAACTGTTTTTT.

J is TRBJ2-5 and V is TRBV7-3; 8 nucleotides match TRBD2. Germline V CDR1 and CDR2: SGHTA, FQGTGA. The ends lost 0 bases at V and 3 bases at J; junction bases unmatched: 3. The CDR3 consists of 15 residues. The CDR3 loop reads CASSLTAGGKETQYF. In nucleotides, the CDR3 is TGTGCCAGCAGCTTAACGGCGGGGGGTAAAGAGACCCAGTACTTC. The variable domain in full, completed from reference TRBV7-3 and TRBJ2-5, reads GAGVSQTPSNKVTEKGKYVELRCDPISGHTALYWYRQSLGQGPEFLIYFQGTGAADDSGLPNDRFFAVRPEGSVSTLKIQRTERGDSAVYLCASSLTAGGKETQYFGPGTRLLVL.

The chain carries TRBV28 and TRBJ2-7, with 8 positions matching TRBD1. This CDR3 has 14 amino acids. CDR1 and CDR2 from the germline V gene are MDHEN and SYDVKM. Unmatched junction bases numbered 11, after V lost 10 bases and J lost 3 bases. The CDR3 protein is CATHNGQGFYEQYF. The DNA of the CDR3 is TGTGCCACTCATAACGGACAGGGTTTCTACGAGCAGTACTTC.

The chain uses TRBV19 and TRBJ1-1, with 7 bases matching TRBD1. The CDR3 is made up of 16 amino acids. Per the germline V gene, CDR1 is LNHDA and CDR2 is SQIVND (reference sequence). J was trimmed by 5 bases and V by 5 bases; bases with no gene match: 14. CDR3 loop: CASSSHQRQGRTEAFF. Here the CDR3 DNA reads TGTGCCAGTAGTTCCCACCAACGACAGGGCCGAACTGAAGCTTTCTTT. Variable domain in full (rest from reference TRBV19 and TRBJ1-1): DGGITQSPKYLFRKEGQNVTLSCEQNLNHDAMYWYRQDPGQGLRLIYYSQIVNDFQKGDIAEGYSVSREKKESFPLTVTSAQKNPTAFYLCASSSHQRQGRTEAFFGQGTRLTVV.

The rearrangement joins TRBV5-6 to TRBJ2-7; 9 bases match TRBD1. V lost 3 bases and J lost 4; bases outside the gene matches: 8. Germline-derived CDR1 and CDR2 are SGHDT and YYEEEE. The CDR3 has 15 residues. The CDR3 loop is CASSSWTGDVYEQYF. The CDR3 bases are TGTGCCAGCAGCTCTTGGACAGGGGATGTTTACGAGCAGTACTTC.

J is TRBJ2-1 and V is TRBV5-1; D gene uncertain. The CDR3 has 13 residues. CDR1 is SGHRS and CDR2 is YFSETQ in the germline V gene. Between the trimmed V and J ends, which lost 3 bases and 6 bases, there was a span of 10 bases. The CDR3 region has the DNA TGCGCCAGCAGCTCCCAAGTCAGCAATGAGCAGTTCTTC. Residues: CASSSQVSNEQFF.

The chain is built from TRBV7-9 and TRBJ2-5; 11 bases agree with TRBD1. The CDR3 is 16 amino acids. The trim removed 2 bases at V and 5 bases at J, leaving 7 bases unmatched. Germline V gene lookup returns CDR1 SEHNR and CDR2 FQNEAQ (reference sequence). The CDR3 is CASSLTGTGGQETQYF. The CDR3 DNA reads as TGTGCCAGCAGCTTAACCGGGACAGGGGGTCAGGAGACCCAGTACTTC.

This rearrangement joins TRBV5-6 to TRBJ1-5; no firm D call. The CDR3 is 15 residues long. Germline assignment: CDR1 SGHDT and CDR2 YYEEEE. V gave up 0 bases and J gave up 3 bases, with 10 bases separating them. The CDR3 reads CASSLGQTNNQPQHF. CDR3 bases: TGTGCCAGCAGCTTGGGGCAGACTAACAATCAGCCCCAGCATTTT.

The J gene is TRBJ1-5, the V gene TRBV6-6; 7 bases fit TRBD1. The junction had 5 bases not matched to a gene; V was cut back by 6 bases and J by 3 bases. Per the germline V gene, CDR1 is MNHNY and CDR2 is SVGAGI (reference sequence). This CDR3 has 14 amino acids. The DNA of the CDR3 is TGTGCCAGCAGGCCGGGACAGAACAATCAGCCCCAGCATTTT. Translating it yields CASRPGQNNQPQHF.

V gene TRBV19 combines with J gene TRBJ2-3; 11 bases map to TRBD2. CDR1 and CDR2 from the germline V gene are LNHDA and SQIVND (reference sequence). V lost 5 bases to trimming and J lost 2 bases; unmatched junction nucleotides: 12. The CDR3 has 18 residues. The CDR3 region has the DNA TGTGCCAGTAGTCCGAGCATCGGACTAGCGGGTTTCACAGATACGCAGTATTTT. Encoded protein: CASSPSIGLAGFTDTQYF.

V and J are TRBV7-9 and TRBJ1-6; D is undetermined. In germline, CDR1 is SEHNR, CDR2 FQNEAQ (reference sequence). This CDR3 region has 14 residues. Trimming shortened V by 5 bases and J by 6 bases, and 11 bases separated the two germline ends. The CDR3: CASSPEGSNSPLHF. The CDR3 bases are TGTGCCAGCAGCCCGGAAGGGAGTAATTCACCCCTCCACTTT.